This passage covers 10 T cell receptor beta chains from one sample sequenced in a study of T cells in Graves' hyperthyroidism and ophthalmopathy. The TCR beta CDR3 regions underwent amplification using RNA transcripts as the source. Initially, a first-round RT-PCR of the TCR CDR3 employed the HTBI primer set. MiXCR, applied by TCRdb to the multiplex PCR reads, yields one record per CDR3 protein. The profile shows 300,000 to 400,000 distinct CDR3 sequences, less than 20% of them singletons. The sequenced sample was blood. The source of these receptors is a man in his late teens or twenties with Graves' ophthalmopathy.

The count of this clonotype is one. This chain joins TRBV12-5 and TRBJ1-5, with D maybe TRBD1 (5 bases). From germline, CDR1 is LGHNT and CDR2 FRNRAP. This CDR3 has 14 residues. V was shortened by 3 bases and J by 2 bases, with 8 bases between the two germline ends. In DNA form, the CDR3 reads TGTGCTAGTGGTTTAGACAGCGGCAATCAGCCCCAGCATTTT. Its protein product is CASGLDSGNQPQHF.

This clonotype was seen repeatedly, ten times or more. V usage is TRBV5-8 and J usage is TRBJ2-1; possible D gene TRBD2, 6 bases. V was pared by 4 bases and J by 3 bases, with 17 bases between. There are 16 residues in the CDR3. Per the germline V gene, CDR1 is SGHTS and CDR2 is YDEGEE. CDR3 DNA sequence: TGTGCCAGCAGCACCCCACCGGGGGACTTCTACAATGAGCAGTTCTTC. Protein: CASSTPPGDFYNEQFF.

This clonotype appeared a few times. The chain carries TRBV20-1 and TRBJ1-6; D not resolved. The V end lost 5 bases, the J end lost 5 bases, and 13 bases lay between the germline ends. Germline CDR1 is DFQATT and CDR2 is SNEGSKA (reference sequence). The CDR3 is 14 residues long. The CDR3 bases are TGCAGTGCTGGAGCCGGGAGAGATAATTCACCCCTCCACTTT. Translating gives CSAGAGRDNSPLHF.

This clonotype occurred many times. The rearrangement uses TRBV12-3 or TRBV12-4 and TRBJ1-2, with D possibly being TRBD1 (5 bases). Trimming stripped 5 bases from V and 2 bases from J, with 9 bases between. This CDR3 spans 13 amino acids. Here the CDR3 reads CASSPTVNYGYTF. The CDR3 DNA sequence: TGTGCCAGCAGTCCGACAGTGAACTATGGCTACACCTTC.

This clonotype was counted at least ten times. The V gene is TRBV20-1, the J gene TRBJ2-7; no clear D. The CDR3 consists of 12 residues. Germline CDR1 and CDR2: DFQATT and SNEGSKA (reference sequence). V lost 1 base, J lost 4 bases, and 8 bases lay in between. The CDR3 loop reads CSARASGYEQYF. CDR3 DNA: TGCAGTGCTAGAGCGTCCGGTTACGAGCAGTACTTC.

J is TRBJ2-3 and V is TRBV2; no reliable D call. Trimming removed 7 bases from V and 5 bases from J, with 13 bases in between. There are 13 residues in the CDR3. Germline CDR1 is SNHLY and CDR2 is FYNNEI. The CDR3 here is CASTPVSQDTQYF. CDR3 coding DNA: TGTGCCAGCACTCCGGTGAGTCAAGATACGCAGTATTTT.

This clonotype has just a few counts. The rearrangement uses TRBV10-3 and TRBJ1-2; 9 bases line up with TRBD1. Germline CDR1 is ENHRY and CDR2 is SYGVKD. The J segment lost 8 bases and the V segment lost 6 bases, leaving 10 bases of the junction unmatched. This CDR3 comprises 14 residues. The CDR3 coding sequence is TGTGCCATCAGCCTCCTGACAGGGGGAGGCGGCTACACCTTC. This codes for CAISLLTGGGGYTF.

As for this clonotype: Sequence at one end of the junction differs from germline and may be a read error. The genes are TRBV2 and TRBJ2-7; 8 bases are a match to TRBD1. CDR3 length equals 15 residues. Germline CDR1 and CDR2: SNHLY and FYNNEI. The CDR3 sequence: CASSTGQGWGGELYF. CDR3 DNA sequence: TGTGCCAGCAGTACAGGACAGGGTTGGGGCGGGGAGCTGTACTTC.

The chain is built from TRBV28 and TRBJ1-2; TRBD1 might be the D (6 bases). Trimming cost V 3 bases and J 6 bases, with 11 bases left between them. The CDR3 runs to 13 residues. Germline assignment: CDR1 MDHEN and CDR2 SYDVKM. CDR3 nucleotide sequence: TGTGCCAGCAGTTTGGGGGGGGCGAATGGCTACACCTTC. This translates into CASSLGGANGYTF.

This clonotype occurred many times. This chain links TRBV12-3 or TRBV12-4 with TRBJ1-5; D is perhaps TRBD1 (5 bases). Trimming pared 3 bases from V and 1 base from J, leaving 10 bases between. The CDR3 runs 15 residues. The CDR3 spells CASSFRGVSNQPQHF. CDR3 DNA: TGTGCCAGCAGTTTTCGGGGGGTGAGCAATCAGCCCCAGCATTTT.